This TCR beta chain was recovered during a study of blood T cell repertoires in COVID-19. Background on the study: Sources were T cells, B-cell-depleted T cells, or PBMCs; the material itself was cDNA or gDNA.

The CDR3 loop spans 15 amino acids. Unmatched junction bases numbered 9, after V lost 3 bases and J lost 6 bases. Germline CDR1 reads SEHNR; CDR2 reads FQNEAQ (reference sequence). Clinical history reported by participants formed the basis on which cohorts were assigned. Cohort 3 recovery required two negative PCRs, clearance, or symptom resolution. The table came from immunoSEQ multiplex PCR; TCRdb's copy has only in-frame clones and leaves some out. This sample has approximately 360,000 clones; about four fifths occur once, and the top ten carry about 4.8%. The V and J genes are TRBV7-9 and TRBJ2-3; 7 nucleotides line up with TRBD2. The receptor comes from a woman aged 45 to 65 who had recovered from COVID-19. Sequenced material: PBMCs or T cells enriched from blood (not recorded which). As DNA, the CDR3 is TGTGCCAGCAGCTTGTTGGGGGGGAGTCGCGATACGCAGTATTTT. Its protein is CASSLLGGSRDTQYF.